This TCR beta chain was identified during a study of blood T cell repertoires in COVID-19. Overall study context: Both acute and convalescent COVID-19 samples were obtained from the United States, Italy and Spain.

As handled by the study authors: Using reference gene primer amplification, nucleated cell counts were estimated. TCRdb's table, derived via immunoSEQ multiplex PCR, lists solely in-frame clones and lacks some. Clonal size and the V and J genes are those of that table, whereas D and trimming came from the DNA. The sample lists about 670,000 clones; 85% to 90% were seen once. The CDR3 contains 15 residues. Sample: peripheral blood. The source is a woman younger than 35 with acute or convalescent COVID-19. V gene TRBV21-1 combines with J gene TRBJ2-7; the table calls TRBD1, which could not be checked here. TRBV21-1 is a recognized pseudogene. The CDR3 sequence is CASRPRPHATYEQYF. In nucleotides, the CDR3 is TGTGCCAGCAGGCCCAGGCCCCACGCTACATACGAGCAGTACTTC.